The 27 T cell receptor beta chains below come from one sample, sequenced in a study of vaccination and CD4 T cells after COVID-19. The Oncomine TCR Beta short-read assay was what sequenced the DNA obtained from cultured CD4+ T cells. TCRdb itself ran the PCR reads through MiXCR, one entry per CDR3 protein. The data contain about 11,000 distinct CDR3 sequences, around 50% of them singletons. These receptors have no known antigen. Treatment denoted: approximately nine-day PBMC culture with coronavirus spike peptide pools or control peptides (ViraFEST assay). The sample was CD4+ T cells from blood, cultured in vitro. The receptor set was obtained from a human donor who had recovered from COVID-19.

The sample holds a few counts of this clonotype. The chain couples TRBV7-6 to TRBJ1-1; no definite D call. The CDR3 is 12 amino acids. Trimming shortened V by 6 bases and J by 1 base, and 6 bases separated the two germline ends. The germline gives CDR1 SGHVS, CDR2 FNYEAQ. CDR3 DNA: TGTGCCAGCAGTCAAGGGAACACTGAAGCTTTCTTT. Translated, it gives CASSQGNTEAFF.

This rearrangement joins TRBV20-1 to TRBJ2-7, with D possibly TRBD2 on 6 matching bases. In germline, CDR1 is DFQATT, CDR2 SNEGSKA (reference sequence). The germline V and J ends were trimmed by 2 bases and 9 bases, with 14 bases remaining between them. The CDR3 has 12 residues. As DNA, the CDR3 is TGCAGTGCTAGATCAGGGCCGGAGGGGCAGTACTTC. This codes for CSARSGPEGQYF.

The sample holds a few counts of this clonotype. V and J are TRBV6-1 and TRBJ1-1; D not certain. V was clipped by 4 bases and J by 4 bases, with 7 bases between them. The germline gives CDR1 MNHNS, CDR2 SASEGT. CDR3 length: 12 residues. CDR3 loop: CASSGGFTEAFF. For the CDR3, the DNA is TGTGCCAGCAGTGGGGGATTCACTGAAGCTTTCTTT.

This clonotype was recorded a few times. The chain is built from TRBV27 and TRBJ2-2, with TRBD1 as a possible D gene (6 bases). The CDR3 runs to 17 residues. CDR1 is MNHEY and CDR2 is SMNVEV in the germline V gene (reference sequence). V lost 2 bases to trimming and J lost 0 bases, with 13 bases between them. The CDR3 coding sequence is TGTGCCAGCAGTTTACGGACAGCTCCTACGAACACCGGGGAGCTGTTTTTT. Translation gives CASSLRTAPTNTGELFF.

The chain's CDR3 is CASSTGLAGGVYTDTQYF. Written as DNA, the CDR3 is TGTGCCAGCAGCACGGGACTAGCGGGGGGAGTCTACACAGATACGCAGTATTTT. V and J are TRBV11-3 and TRBJ2-3; TRBD2 matches 15 bases. CDR3 size: 18 residues. After removal of 5 bases from V and 2 bases from J, the junction contained 8 bases not matched to a gene. CDR1 and CDR2 (germline): SGHNT, YENEEA.

This clonotype appeared a few times. The chain employs TRBV2 and TRBJ1-1; no firm D call. From germline, CDR1 is SNHLY and CDR2 FYNNEI. The CDR3 is 13 residues long. V lost 2 bases, J lost 4 bases, and 8 bases lay in between. The CDR3 protein is CASSERGSTEAFF. The CDR3 DNA is TGTGCCAGCAGTGAACGGGGAAGCACTGAAGCTTTCTTT.

This clonotype was detected only a few times. The V call is TRBV6-1, the J call TRBJ2-7; 7 positions match TRBD2. The J segment lost 6 bases and the V segment lost 5 bases, leaving 13 bases of the junction unmatched. The CDR3 runs 15 residues. The V gene's germline CDR1 is MNHNS and CDR2 SASEGT. In DNA, the CDR3 is TGTGCCAGCAGTCACCCAGCGGGATCCAGTTTCGAGCAGTACTTC. Its protein is CASSHPAGSSFEQYF.

By sample share, this clonotype is medium-sized. The J gene is TRBJ2-2, the V gene TRBV24-1; the D gene is possibly TRBD2 (6 bases). Trimming pared 5 bases from V and 5 bases from J, leaving 11 bases between. CDR3 length equals 14 residues. Germline-derived CDR1 and CDR2 are KGHDR and SFDVKD. The CDR3 protein is CATSVTGETGELFF. The CDR3 DNA reads as TGTGCCACCAGTGTCACGGGAGAGACCGGGGAGCTGTTTTTT.

The chain employs TRBV7-8 and TRBJ2-3, with 7 bases lining up with TRBD2. Germline loops: CDR1 SGHVS, CDR2 FQNEAQ. The CDR3 consists of 14 residues. Trimming removed 5 bases from V and 5 bases from J; junction bases left unmatched: 7. CDR3 sequence reads: CASSLRGEEDTQYF. CDR3 sequence (DNA): TGTGCCAGCAGCCTACGGGGGGAGGAAGATACGCAGTATTTT.

The chain links TRBV6-1 to TRBJ1-1, with 7 bases lining up with TRBD1. CDR1 is MNHNS, CDR2 SASEGT, per germline. The CDR3 length is 13 residues. Trimming took 3 bases from V and 4 from J; bases not matched to a gene: 2. CDR3 region: CASSENRGTEAFF. In DNA, the CDR3 is TGTGCCAGCAGTGAGAACAGGGGCACTGAAGCTTTCTTT.

The rearrangement uses TRBV20-1 and TRBJ1-3; D possibly corresponds to TRBD1 (6 bases). V dropped 6 bases and J dropped 4 bases, with 16 bases sitting between them. The CDR3 contains 14 residues. The germline gives CDR1 DFQATT, CDR2 SNEGSKA (reference sequence). The CDR3 DNA is TGCAGTGCCGGGGGCACGGGGACCGGAAACACCATATATTTT. Protein: CSAGGTGTGNTIYF.

This chain uses TRBV5-6 with TRBJ1-6, with D unresolved. The V end lost 4 bases, the J end lost 8 bases, and 13 bases lay between the germline ends. The CDR3 is 14 amino acids. In germline, CDR1 is SGHDT, CDR2 YYEEEE. The CDR3 protein is CASSAERSDSPLHF. The DNA for the CDR3 is TGTGCCAGCAGCGCAGAAAGAAGCGATTCACCCCTCCACTTT.

This clonotype was seen a few times. This chain connects TRBV24-1 to TRBJ2-7; no definite D call. V lost 0 bases to trimming and J lost 9 bases, with 5 bases between them. This CDR3 is built from 11 residues. From germline, CDR1 is KGHDR and CDR2 SFDVKD. As DNA, the CDR3 is TGTGCCACCAGTGATTTGTCAGGGCAGTACTTC. This gives the protein CATSDLSGQYF.

The chain is built from TRBV2 and TRBJ2-7; D gene ambiguous. V was shortened by 3 bases and J by 4 bases, with 4 bases between the two germline ends. This CDR3 contains 11 residues. Germline V CDR1 and CDR2: SNHLY, FYNNEI. The CDR3 sequence is CASSDVYEQYF. Written as DNA, the CDR3 is TGTGCCAGCAGTGATGTTTACGAGCAGTACTTC.

The V gene is TRBV24-1, the J gene TRBJ1-1; D not certain. Per germline, CDR1 KGHDR and CDR2 SFDVKD. The CDR3 extends over 13 amino acids. The V end was cut by 1 base, the J end by 5 bases, with 7 bases between. The CDR3 region has the DNA TGTGCCACCAGTGATTTATGGGGTACTGAAGCTTTCTTT. Its protein product is CATSDLWGTEAFF.

The chain combines TRBV12-3 or TRBV12-4 with TRBJ1-2, with 8 nucleotides matching TRBD1. J gave up 0 bases and V 6 bases, and 15 bases lay outside the gene matches. The CDR3 has 18 amino acids. The CDR3 sequence is CASSSSAGGGTSNYGYTF. CDR3 coding DNA: TGTGCCAGCAGCTCATCCGCAGGGGGCGGAACTTCTAACTATGGCTACACCTTC.

The chain uses TRBV10-1 and TRBJ2-1; tentatively, D is TRBD2 (5 bases). This CDR3 is 15 amino acids long. Germline CDR1 and CDR2: WNHNN and SYGVQD (reference sequence). Trimming stripped 1 base from V and 2 bases from J, with 9 bases between. The CDR3 is CASSEFEGPYNEQFF. CDR3 in DNA: TGCGCCAGCAGTGAGTTTGAGGGCCCCTACAATGAGCAGTTCTTC.

This clonotype has more than one count but fewer than ten. This chain connects TRBV21-1 to TRBJ1-2. TRBV21-1 is termed a pseudogene. The CDR3 contains 15 residues. CDR3 bases: TGTGCCAGCAGCAAAGTACAGATAAATAACTATGGCTACACCTTC. Protein product: CASSKVQINNYGYTF.

The V and J genes are TRBV25-1 and TRBJ2-1, with D unresolved. Germline CDR1 reads MGHDK; CDR2 reads SYGVNS. V dropped 5 bases and J dropped 8 bases, with 4 bases sitting between them. The CDR3 loop spans 10 amino acids. As DNA, the CDR3 is TGTGCCAGCAGTTTTCATGAGCAGTTCTTC. Protein product: CASSFHEQFF.

The table lists this clonotype with a few counts. The J gene is TRBJ2-5, the V gene TRBV10-1; 8 bases agree with TRBD2. Trimming removed 4 bases from V and 5 bases from J; junction bases left unmatched: 6. This CDR3 contains 14 residues. Germline CDR1 and CDR2: WNHNN and SYGVQD (reference sequence). The CDR3: CASSAGGAEETQYF. CDR3 in DNA: TGCGCCAGCAGTGCCGGGGGGGCTGAGGAGACCCAGTACTTC.

This chain joins TRBV2 and TRBJ2-1, with TRBD2 identical over 8 bases. This CDR3 has 13 residues. Trimming at V came to 5 bases and at J to 6 bases, leaving 3 bases not matched to a gene. Germline CDR1 SNHLY, CDR2 FYNNEI. CDR3: CASSPGTSNEQFF. CDR3 coding DNA: TGTGCCAGCAGTCCCGGGACTAGCAATGAGCAGTTCTTC.

The J gene is TRBJ1-2, the V gene TRBV29-1; no reliable D call. This CDR3 is built from 14 residues. The germline CDR1 and CDR2 sequences are SQVTM and ANQGSEA. Trimming took 3 bases from V and 3 from J, leaving 14 bases between them. In DNA form, the CDR3 reads TGCAGCGTTGATCAACCCCCAAGACACTATGGCTACACCTTC. This codes for CSVDQPPRHYGYTF.

This clonotype was seen a handful of times. The chain links TRBV6-1 to TRBJ1-2; D is unresolved. Trimming shortened V by 2 bases and J by 3 bases, and 13 bases separated the two germline ends. Per germline, CDR1 MNHNS and CDR2 SASEGT. The CDR3 totals 15 residues. CDR3 residues: CASSERRPRDYGYTF. CDR3 bases: TGTGCCAGCAGTGAAAGACGTCCGAGGGACTATGGCTACACCTTC.

The gene calls are TRBV20-1 and TRBJ1-5; 7 nucleotides align to TRBD1. Germline values: CDR1 DFQATT, CDR2 SNEGSKA (reference sequence). The CDR3 loop spans 15 amino acids. V was clipped by 3 bases and J by 5 bases; unmatched bases: 10. Here the CDR3 reads CSARRQGNAYQPQHF. In nucleotides, the CDR3 is TGCAGTGCTAGGAGACAGGGAAATGCATATCAGCCCCAGCATTTT.

CDR3 in amino acids: CASRHGGAYGYTF. Written as DNA, the CDR3 is TGTGCCAGCAGGCACGGGGGAGCCTATGGCTACACCTTC. V is TRBV6-1 and J is TRBJ1-2, with D perhaps matching TRBD1 (5 bases). V was trimmed by 6 bases and J by 4 bases, leaving 12 bases between them. CDR1 is MNHNS, CDR2 SASEGT, per germline. The CDR3 totals 13 residues.

The chain recombines TRBV5-1 with TRBJ2-5; 9 bases are shared with TRBD1. Germline trimming cut 5 bases from V and 5 bases from J; bases unmatched to any gene: 10. The CDR3 totals 15 residues. Germline assignment: CDR1 SGHRS and CDR2 YFSETQ. The CDR3 nucleotides read TGCGCCAGCAGACCGGGGACAGGGCAGGGCGAGACCCAGTACTTC. It yields the protein CASRPGTGQGETQYF.

This clonotype was seen just once. CDR3 coding DNA: TGTGCCAGCAGCCAAGACAGGACAGCCTATTCACCCCTCCACTTT. Protein: CASSQDRTAYSPLHF. The chain joins TRBV4-2 to TRBJ1-6; weak D call: TRBD1 (6 bases). CDR1 and CDR2 (germline): LGHNA, YNFKEQ. V lost 0 bases, J lost 8 bases, and 11 bases lay in between. This CDR3 comprises 15 residues.